The rows below give T cell receptor beta chains drawn from one sample of a study of cytomegalovirus exposure and HLA in healthy donors. The protocol was immunoSEQ multiplex PCR, while the TCRdb copy is restricted to in-frame clones and leaves out a portion. The sample lists 120,000 or so clones; 65% to 85% were seen once. The sample consisted of PBMCs. The source is a man aged 30 to 45 in good health and CMV-seropositive. Both conserved end residues are part of each CDR3. The D gene is left open where the match is weak. Size is stated for part of the rows, as once, few or many counts, or as a class when the clone is expanded.

CDR3aa	CDR3nt	v_gene	j_gene	d_gene	abundance
CASGQEISSYEQYF	TGTGCTAGTGGTCAAGAAATTAGCTCCTACGAGCAGTACTTC	TRBV12-5	TRBJ2-7	.	.
CASSEWGGKGTQYF	TGTGCCAGCAGTGAATGGGGAGGGAAGGGGACCCAGTACTTC	TRBV25-1	TRBJ2-5	TRBD2	.
CASSPLDRASRGSYEQYF	TGTGCCAGCAGTCCCTTGGACAGGGCGTCTCGGGGCTCCTACGAGCAGTACTTC	TRBV27	TRBJ2-7	TRBD1	.
CASSPSGGNQPQHF	TGTGCCAGCAGTCCTAGCGGGGGAAATCAGCCCCAGCATTTT	TRBV6-4	TRBJ1-5	.	.
CASSLYAGGSDEQFF	TGTGCCAGCAGCTTATACGCGGGGGGGTCAGATGAGCAGTTCTTC	TRBV7-6	TRBJ2-1	TRBD2	.
CASSESGPSTDTQYF	TGTGCCAGCAGCGAAAGCGGCCCTAGCACAGATACGCAGTATTTT	TRBV9	TRBJ2-3	.	.
CASSQPSGGKYQETQYF	TGCGCCAGCAGCCAACCTAGCGGGGGGAAGTACCAAGAGACCCAGTACTTC	TRBV4-1	TRBJ2-5	TRBD2	.
CAISDPGTASNQPQHF	TGTGCCATCAGTGACCCCGGGACAGCTAGCAATCAGCCCCAGCATTTT	TRBV10-3	TRBJ1-5	TRBD1	once
CASSPGTGGTGGYTF	TGTGCCAGTAGCCCCGGGACAGGGGGCACTGGTGGCTACACCTTC	TRBV19	TRBJ1-2	TRBD1	.
CASSVATGGAYEQYF	TGTGCCAGCAGCGTAGCTACGGGGGGGGCCTACGAGCAGTACTTC	TRBV9	TRBJ2-7	TRBD2	.
CASRSSREPQHF	TGCGCCAGCAGGTCTAGTCGAGAGCCCCAGCATTTT	TRBV10-1	TRBJ1-5	.	.
CASSLAQLAGVVGTQYF	TGTGCCAGCAGTCTAGCTCAACTAGCGGGGGTTGTAGGTACGCAGTATTTT	TRBV28	TRBJ2-3	TRBD2	.
CASSDRGIFYYGYTF	TGTGCCAGCAGTGACAGGGGGATCTTTTACTATGGCTACACCTTC	TRBV2	TRBJ1-2	TRBD1	.
CATTPSTYGYTF	TGTGCCACCACTCCTTCGACATATGGCTACACCTTC	TRBV28	TRBJ1-2	.	.
CASSLQGIYEQYF	TGTGCCAGCAGCTTGCAGGGGATATACGAGCAGTACTTC	TRBV13	TRBJ2-7	.	once
CASRGQGIDTQYF	TGTGCCAGCAGAGGACAGGGTATAGATACGCAGTATTTT	TRBV6-1	TRBJ2-3	TRBD1	few
CASSYRGGETQYF	TGTGCCAGCAGTTACCGGGGTGGAGAGACCCAGTACTTC	TRBV6-6	TRBJ2-5	.	few
CASSKTSGASYNEQFF	TGTGCCAGCAGCAAAACTAGCGGGGCATCCTACAATGAGCAGTTCTTC	TRBV7-2	TRBJ2-1	TRBD2	.
CASSGRTGSPGTNEKLFF	TGTGCCAGCAGTGGCCGGACAGGAAGTCCCGGCACTAATGAAAAACTGTTTTTT	TRBV6-1	TRBJ1-4	TRBD1	.
CASSSLSLGQGAYEQYF	TGTGCCAGCAGTTCCCTCTCCCTCGGACAGGGGGCCTACGAGCAGTACTTC	TRBV7-9	TRBJ2-7	TRBD1	.
CASSQTIAGGRFDEQFF	TGCGCCAGCAGCCAAACTATAGCGGGGGGCCGGTTCGATGAGCAGTTCTTC	TRBV4-3	TRBJ2-1	TRBD2	.
CASSQDQAETQYF	TGTGCCAGCAGCCAAGATCAGGCGGAGACCCAGTACTTC	TRBV4-2	TRBJ2-5	.	.
CASSTGLDEKLFF	TGTGCCAGCAGCACTGGCCTAGATGAAAAACTGTTTTTT	TRBV5-8	TRBJ1-4	.	.
CASSFGQGFRSEQYF	TGTGCCAGCAGTTTTGGACAGGGTTTCCGCTCCGAGCAGTACTTC	TRBV6-5	TRBJ2-7	TRBD1	.
CASRPQGAGDTQYF	TGCGCCAGCAGGCCCCAGGGGGCTGGGGATACGCAGTATTTT	TRBV23-1	TRBJ2-3	TRBD1	.
CASSESGGVDTQYF	TGTGCCAGCAGTGAATCAGGGGGCGTAGATACGCAGTATTTT	TRBV2	TRBJ2-3	TRBD1	.
CASSSGQGDTEAFF	TGTGCCAGCAGCTCGGGACAGGGGGACACTGAAGCTTTCTTT	TRBV7-6	TRBJ1-1	TRBD1	.
CASSFSGRENSPLHF	TGCGCCAGCAGCTTTTCAGGGAGGGAGAATTCACCCCTCCACTTT	TRBV5-1	TRBJ1-6	.	.
CASSLLLGAEQYF	TGTGCCAGCAGCTTATTATTGGGAGCAGAGCAGTACTTC	TRBV7-9	TRBJ2-7	.	.
CSAAGAYEQYF	TGCAGTGCTGCCGGGGCCTACGAGCAGTACTTC	TRBV20-1	TRBJ2-7	.	.
CASSDGDGASYEQYF	TGTGCCAGCAGTGACGGAGATGGAGCCTCCTACGAGCAGTACTTC	TRBV6-1	TRBJ2-7	.	.
CASSETRRDSPFPRNIQYF	TGTGCCAGCAGCGAAACCCGCCGGGACTCCCCCTTCCCAAGAAACATTCAGTACTTC	TRBV21-1	TRBJ2-4	.	.
CASSQSQRETQYF	TGTGCCAGCAGCCAGTCTCAGAGGGAGACCCAGTACTTC	TRBV11-2	TRBJ2-5	.	.
CASSLQDYTDTQYF	TGCGCCAGCAGCTTGCAGGACTACACAGATACGCAGTATTTT	TRBV5-1	TRBJ2-3	.	once
CASSPSGGATDTQYF	TGTGCCAGCTCTCCTAGCGGGGGGGCCACAGATACGCAGTATTTT	TRBV18	TRBJ2-3	TRBD2	.
CASSSGTGPYNEQFF	TGTGCCAGCAGTTCCGGGACAGGGCCCTACAATGAGCAGTTCTTC	TRBV27	TRBJ2-1	TRBD1	.
CASSGQSNTEAFF	TGTGCCAGCAGTGGACAGTCGAACACTGAAGCTTTCTTT	TRBV5-6	TRBJ1-1	.	.
CASSFKRGGEVEQFF	TGTGCCAGTAGCTTCAAGCGGGGGGGTGAGGTTGAGCAGTTCTTC	TRBV5-6	TRBJ2-1	TRBD2	.
CASSQVGLAGYQETQYF	TGCGCCAGCAGCCAAGTGGGACTAGCGGGGTACCAAGAGACCCAGTACTTC	TRBV4-1	TRBJ2-5	TRBD2	few
CASGRGRNTEAFF	TGTGCCAGCGGTCGGGGGAGGAACACTGAAGCTTTCTTT	TRBV27	TRBJ1-1	.	few